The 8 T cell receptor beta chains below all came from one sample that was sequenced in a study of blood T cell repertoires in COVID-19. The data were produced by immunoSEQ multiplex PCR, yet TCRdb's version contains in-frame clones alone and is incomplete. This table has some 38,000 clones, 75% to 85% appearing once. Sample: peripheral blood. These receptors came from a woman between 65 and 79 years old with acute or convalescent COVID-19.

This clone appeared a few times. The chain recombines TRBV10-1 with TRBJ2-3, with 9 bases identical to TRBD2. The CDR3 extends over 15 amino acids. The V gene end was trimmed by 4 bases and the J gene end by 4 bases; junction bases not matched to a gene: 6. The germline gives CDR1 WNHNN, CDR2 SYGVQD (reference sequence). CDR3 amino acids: CASSGGSGGSDTQYF. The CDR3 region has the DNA TGCGCCAGCAGTGGGGGTAGCGGGGGTTCAGATACGCAGTATTTT.

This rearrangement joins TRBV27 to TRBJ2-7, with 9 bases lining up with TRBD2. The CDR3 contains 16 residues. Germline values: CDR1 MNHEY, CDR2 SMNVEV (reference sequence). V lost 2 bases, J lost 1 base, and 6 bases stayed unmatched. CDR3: CASSLGGAGGSYEQYF. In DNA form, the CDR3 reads TGTGCCAGCAGTTTAGGAGGGGCGGGAGGGTCCTACGAGCAGTACTTC.

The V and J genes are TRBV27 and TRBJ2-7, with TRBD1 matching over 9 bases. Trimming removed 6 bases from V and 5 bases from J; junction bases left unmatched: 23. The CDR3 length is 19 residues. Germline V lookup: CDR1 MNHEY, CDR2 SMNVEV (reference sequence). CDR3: CASSPAGTGKLFGRHEQYF. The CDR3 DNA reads TGTGCCAGCAGCCCTGCCGGGACAGGGAAATTATTCGGACGGCACGAGCAGTACTTC.

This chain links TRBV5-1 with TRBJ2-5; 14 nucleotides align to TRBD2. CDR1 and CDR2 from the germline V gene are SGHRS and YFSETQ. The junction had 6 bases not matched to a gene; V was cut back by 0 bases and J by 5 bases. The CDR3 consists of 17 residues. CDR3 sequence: CASSLGLAGGHVETQYF. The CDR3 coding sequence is TGCGCCAGCAGCTTGGGACTAGCGGGGGGGCACGTCGAGACCCAGTACTTC.

The CDR3 DNA follows: TGTGCCAGTAGTACCATCGGGACAGGGTCCTACGAGCAGTACTTC. Protein sequence: CASSTIGTGSYEQYF. The chain uses TRBV19 and TRBJ2-7, with 9 bases aligning to TRBD1. Trimming removed 4 bases from V and 1 base from J; junction bases left unmatched: 5. The germline gives CDR1 LNHDA, CDR2 SQIVND (reference sequence). The CDR3 covers 15 residues. The entire variable domain, with the rest obtained from reference TRBV19 and TRBJ2-7, is as follows: DGGITQSPKYLFRKEGQNVTLSCEQNLNHDAMYWYRQDPGQGLRLIYYSQIVNDFQKGDIAEGYSVSREKKESFPLTVTSAQKNPTAFYLCASSTIGTGSYEQYFGPGTRLTVT.

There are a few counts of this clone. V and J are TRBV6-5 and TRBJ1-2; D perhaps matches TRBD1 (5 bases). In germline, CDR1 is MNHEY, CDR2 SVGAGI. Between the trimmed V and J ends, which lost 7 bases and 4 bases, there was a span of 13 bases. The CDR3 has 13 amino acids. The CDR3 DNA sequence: TGTGCCAGCAACCCGCCGGGGGGCTATGGCTACACCTTC. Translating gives CASNPPGGYGYTF.

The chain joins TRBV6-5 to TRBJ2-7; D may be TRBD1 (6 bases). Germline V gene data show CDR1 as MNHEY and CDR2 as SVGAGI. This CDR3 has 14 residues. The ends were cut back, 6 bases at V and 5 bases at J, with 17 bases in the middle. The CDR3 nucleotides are TGTGCCAGCAGCTCCTTCGACAGGCGGGACGAGCAGTACTTC. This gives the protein CASSSFDRRDEQYF.

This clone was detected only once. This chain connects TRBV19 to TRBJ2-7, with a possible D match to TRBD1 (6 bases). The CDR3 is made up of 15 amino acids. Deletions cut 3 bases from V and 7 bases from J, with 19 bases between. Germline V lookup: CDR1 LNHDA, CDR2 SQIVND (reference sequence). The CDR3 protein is CASSIGAQGTREQYF. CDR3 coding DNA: TGTGCCAGTAGTATCGGCGCGCAGGGGACGAGGGAGCAGTACTTC.